The sequence of this T cell receptor beta chain was determined in a study of a mutant IDH1 vaccine in newly diagnosed glioma (dated by TCRdb to the early 2020s). Concerning the study at large: Eight vaccinations were administered to patients in weeks 1, 3, 5, 7, 11, 15, 19 and 23, corresponding to visits V03 through V10. Vaccination began 4-6 weeks after radiotherapy alone, or alongside temozolomide cycles in the chemotherapy-containing groups. Of the 30 or so patients who were treated, about 62% were male and around 40% were female, and the mean age was roughly 40 years. Prior to enrollment, patients had been given standard therapy consisting of radiotherapy alone, temozolomide alone, or radiochemotherapy with temozolomide, with the combination given to most patients. Peripheral blood samples were drawn at six visits, namely V03 (baseline), V05, V07, V10, V12 and V13. Longitudinal TCRB deep sequencing was performed for some 25 treated patients wherever samples were available for exploratory analyses. The study at large found these results: Selection of PBMC samples for TCRB deep sequencing was based on availability. The authors noted that analyses of patient blood samples could not be reproduced because of sample limitations. Across multiple MHC alleles, vaccine-induced immune responses were seen in approximately 93% of patients. No apparent relationship was observed between pseudoprogression and alterations in the top peripheral T cell clonotypes detected by TCRB sequencing.

Library creation used the immunoSEQ multiplex PCR assay. Rearranged TCR beta chain sequences were amplified using the hsTCRB Kit according to the manufacturer's protocol. An Illumina MiSeq was used to sequence the TCRB libraries. The paper's data handling went like this. Demultiplexing, trimming and gene mapping were performed with the kit vendor's proprietary platform. TCRdb took this table from immuneACCESS and kept in-frame rearrangements with V and J called. Such tables lack part of the clones; where checked against another copy, unresolved V genes explain under half of the gap, and the rest is unexplained. That table supplies the V and J calls and clone size; D and trimming were determined from the DNA. The sample table lists tens of thousands of clones, approximately 78% of them with a count of one. Roughly 8.1% of the sample is taken by the ten largest. The time point label, as the study defines it: week 23, last vaccination. Each vaccine dose, consisting of 300 ug of a 20-mer mutant IDH1 peptide in Montanide, was administered subcutaneously with topical imiquimod. All donors had newly diagnosed IDH1-mutant astrocytomas of WHO grade 3 or 4 that showed loss of nuclear ATRX. The samples were drawn from NOA16, a multicentre, single-arm, open-label phase I trial in Germany that tested a mutant IDH1 peptide vaccine in humans for the first time. Genomic DNA for TCRB sequencing was extracted from EDTA blood using the DNeasy Blood and Tissue Kit.

The junction shows trimming of 1 base on V and 4 bases on J, and the gene matches do not reach 11 bases of it. In the germline V gene (reference sequence), CDR1 corresponds to SGHKS and CDR2 to YYEKEE. The CDR3 runs 16 amino acids, cysteine and phenylalanine included. Only the CDR3 portion is preserved as DNA: 48 bases, with reading frame beginning at the first base. Details on this clone: There is no known antigen for this receptor. One base away there is no much larger clone; base qualities are not given.

The sequence is built from TRBV5-5 and TRBJ2-7, and 7 bases in between align with TRBD2. The sequenced sample was PBMCs, obtained from a glioma patient whose treatment included an IDH1 peptide vaccine. This TCR came from a woman in her 40s with glioma. Some clones in this sample may be carry-over from other donors' samples. The nucleotide sequence reads as follows: TGTGCCAGCAGCTTGCCAAAACGGGGGGTCGGATACGAGCAGTACTTC. Translation gives CASSLPKRGVGYEQYF.